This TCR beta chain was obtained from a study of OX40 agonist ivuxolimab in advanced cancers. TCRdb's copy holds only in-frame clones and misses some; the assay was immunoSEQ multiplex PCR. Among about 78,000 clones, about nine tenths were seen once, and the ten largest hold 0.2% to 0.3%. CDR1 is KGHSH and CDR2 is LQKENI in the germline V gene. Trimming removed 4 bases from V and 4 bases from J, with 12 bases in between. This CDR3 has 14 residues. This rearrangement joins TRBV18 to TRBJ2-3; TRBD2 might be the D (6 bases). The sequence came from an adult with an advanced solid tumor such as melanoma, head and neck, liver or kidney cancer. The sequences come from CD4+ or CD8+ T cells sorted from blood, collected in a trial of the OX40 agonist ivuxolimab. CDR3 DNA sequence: TGTGCCAGCTCACGGGACTTACACCCAGATACGCAGTATTTT. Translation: CASSRDLHPDTQYF.